Listed here are 3 T cell receptor beta chains from one sample, sequenced in a study of blood T cell repertoires in COVID-19. Only in-frame clones appear in the TCRdb table, and some are missing; sequencing was by immunoSEQ multiplex PCR. Of about 120,000 clones listed, approximately 81% are singletons. Sequences were obtained from peripheral blood. These TCRs come from a man in his forties with active or convalescent COVID-19.

The rearrangement uses TRBV2 and TRBJ2-7; the match to TRBD1 covers 9 bases. Germline V lookup: CDR1 SNHLY, CDR2 FYNNEI. The V segment lost 5 bases and the J segment 2 bases; nucleotides outside the gene matches: 1. This CDR3 spans 13 amino acids. DNA of the CDR3: TGTGCCAGCAGTCGGACAGGGGCCTACGAGCAGTACTTC. Its protein product is CASSRTGAYEQYF.

In this sample, this clone turned up once. The J gene is TRBJ1-1, the V gene TRBV7-2; no clear D gene. There are 14 residues in the CDR3. Germline CDR1 is SGHTA and CDR2 is FQGNSA. V gave up 1 base and J gave up 10 bases, with 16 bases separating them. CDR3 in amino acids: CASSLEWSGRGAFF. In DNA form, the CDR3 reads TGTGCCAGCAGCTTAGAGTGGTCCGGGAGAGGAGCTTTCTTT.

This clone appeared once. The chain is built from TRBV6-6 and TRBJ2-2; D unclear. Trimming removed 10 bases from V and 3 bases from J, with 15 bases in between. The CDR3 sequence is 14 residues long. Germline CDR1 reads MNHNY; CDR2 reads SVGAGI (reference sequence). CDR3 in DNA: TGTGCCACTCAGTTATCCGGAGACACCGGGGAGCTGTTTTTT. Translation: CATQLSGDTGELFF.